The sequence of this T cell receptor beta chain was determined in a study of T cell repertoires in cytomegalovirus infection. Study-level background: HLA-C-restricted CMV epitopes, recently identified, and well-studied HLA-B-restricted ones were used by the study. It was the public TCR beta signatures that indicated both CMV infection and matching HLA type.

TCRdb re-analysed the reads in MiXCR, keeping a single row per CDR3 protein. The table includes 75,000 to 100,000 distinct CDR3 sequences, about half detected once. The study's findings and limits: HLA-C-restricted CMV clonotypes gave the most frequent clonotype in two of eight donors.

This clonotype showed up many times. Its target is unknown. The CDR3 loop spans 14 amino acids. V shed 3 bases and J 5 bases; nucleotides not matched to a gene: 4. Germline V lookup: CDR1 SGHTA, CDR2 FQGNSA. This chain links TRBV7-2 with TRBJ2-1; 7 nucleotides line up with TRBD2. This TCR came from a human donor in good health (CMV status not recorded). Some clones in this sample may be carry-over from other donors' samples. Sequencing used CD8+ T cells from cultured PBMCs, obtained from culture after CMV antigen stimulation. DNA of the CDR3: TGTGCCAGCAGCTTTCAGGCGGGGGACAATGAGCAGTTCTTC. Protein: CASSFQAGDNEQFF.